The rows below give T cell receptor beta chains drawn from one sample of a study of neurological immune-mediated disorders. Each CDR3 protein is one row after TCRdb ran MiXCR on the 5' RACE reads. The sample consists of 65,000 to 80,000 distinct CDR3 sequences, about 5% of them appearing once. The material sequenced was PBMCs. All receptors come from a woman aged 65 to 85 with multiple sclerosis. Both conserved end residues are part of each CDR3.

V,J,CDR3
TRBV7-8,TRBJ2-2,CASSLASGGSNTGELFF
TRBV5-1,TRBJ2-1,CASSLSAGAYNEQFF
TRBV7-2,TRBJ2-2,CASSFFVTINTGELFF
TRBV5-4,TRBJ1-2,CASSLQGRNYGYTF
TRBV30,TRBJ2-3,CAWSGRDTQYF
TRBV20-1,TRBJ2-1,CSARDNEQFF
TRBV7-2,TRBJ1-4,CASSLVGRELFF
TRBV20-1,TRBJ1-2,CSASRQGGYGYTF
TRBV18,TRBJ1-5,CASSPPNKGDQPQHF
TRBV7-8,TRBJ1-1,CASSWTGSAEAFF
TRBV7-2,TRBJ1-2,CASSSSYLPGQGGYTF
TRBV20-1,TRBJ2-1,CSARAGLAGLNEQFF
TRBV5-1,TRBJ2-5,CASRLAGSQETQYF
TRBV5-1,TRBJ2-3,CASSYGLAGGTDTQYF
TRBV3-1,TRBJ2-1,CASSVTSGITNEQFF
TRBV3-1,TRBJ2-7,CASSEGLAGAYEQYF
TRBV6-6,TRBJ1-1,CASRAGTGVTRDTEAFF